These T cell receptor beta chains were read from a single sample in a study of cytomegalovirus exposure and HLA in healthy donors. Using immunoSEQ multiplex PCR, the repertoire was profiled, and TCRdb retains in-frame clones only, with some absent. The sample lists roughly 70,000 clones, 74% seen once, with over 9.5% in the top ten. Sequencing was carried out using PBMCs. The receptors originated from a human donor in good health. CDR3s include the opening cysteine and the closing phenylalanine or tryptophan. The D gene is left open where the match is weak. Clone size is given for some rows only: seen once, a few or many times, or a class if the clone is expanded.

CDR3nt: TGTGCCAGCAGCTTAGTAACGGCGGGAGTTGGCGAGCAGTACTTC
CDR3aa: CASSLVTAGVGEQYF
len: 15
d_gene: TRBD2
v_gene: TRBV7-8
j_gene: TRBJ2-7
abundance: .

CDR3nt: TGTGCCAGCAGCTACACAGGGTTCGGGAATTCACCCCTCCACTTT
CDR3aa: CASSYTGFGNSPLHF
len: 15
d_gene: .
v_gene: TRBV7-2
j_gene: TRBJ1-6
abundance: .

CDR3nt: TGTGCCAGCCCTTCCTACGCGGGACCGGCTTTCACAGATACGCAGTATTTT
CDR3aa: CASPSYAGPAFTDTQYF
len: 17
d_gene: .
v_gene: TRBV18
j_gene: TRBJ2-3
abundance: .

CDR3nt: TGTGCCAGCAGAAGACAGGGAGTAAACGCCGGGGAGCTGTTTTTT
CDR3aa: CASRRQGVNAGELFF
len: 15
d_gene: TRBD1
v_gene: TRBV6-1
j_gene: TRBJ2-2
abundance: .

CDR3nt: TGTGCCAGCAGTTGGACAGGGGGCGCGAACACTGAAGCTTTCTTT
CDR3aa: CASSWTGGANTEAFF
len: 15
d_gene: TRBD1
v_gene: TRBV25-1
j_gene: TRBJ1-1
abundance: .

CDR3nt: TGCGCCAGCAGCTTAACAGGGGATTGGGACTCTGGAAACACCATATATTTT
CDR3aa: CASSLTGDWDSGNTIYF
len: 17
d_gene: TRBD1
v_gene: TRBV5-1
j_gene: TRBJ1-3
abundance: .

CDR3nt: TGTGCCAGCAGCTCGGGACAGGGGGCAGGCAATGAGCAGTTCTTC
CDR3aa: CASSSGQGAGNEQFF
len: 15
d_gene: TRBD1
v_gene: TRBV7-9
j_gene: TRBJ2-1
abundance: .

CDR3nt: TGCGCCAGCAGCTTCCGCGACATCCCCTACGAGCAGTACTTC
CDR3aa: CASSFRDIPYEQYF
len: 14
d_gene: .
v_gene: TRBV5-1
j_gene: TRBJ2-7
abundance: few

CDR3nt: TGTGCCAGCAGCAGGACAGGGGTAACTAATGAAAAACTGTTTTTT
CDR3aa: CASSRTGVTNEKLFF
len: 15
d_gene: TRBD1
v_gene: TRBV11-2
j_gene: TRBJ1-4
abundance: few

CDR3nt: TGTGCCAGCAGCTTAACAGGTAGCGGCGAGCAGTACTTC
CDR3aa: CASSLTGSGEQYF
len: 13
d_gene: .
v_gene: TRBV7-3
j_gene: TRBJ2-7
abundance: .

CDR3nt: TGTGCCAGTAAAACTAGCTTCTCCTACAATGAGCAGTTCTTC
CDR3aa: CASKTSFSYNEQFF
len: 14
d_gene: .
v_gene: TRBV19
j_gene: TRBJ2-1
abundance: once

CDR3nt: TGCGCCAGCAGCTTGGGAGGGGGCACTGAAGCTTTCTTT
CDR3aa: CASSLGGGTEAFF
len: 13
d_gene: .
v_gene: TRBV5-1
j_gene: TRBJ1-1
abundance: .

CDR3nt: TGCGCCAGCAGCCAAGACCCCAGGACAGTCTCCTATCAGCCCCAGCATTTT
CDR3aa: CASSQDPRTVSYQPQHF
len: 17
d_gene: .
v_gene: TRBV4-1
j_gene: TRBJ1-5
abundance: few

CDR3nt: TGTGCCTGGAGTGTCCCAGGGGGCCACACCGGGGAGCTGTTTTTT
CDR3aa: CAWSVPGGHTGELFF
len: 15
d_gene: TRBD1
v_gene: TRBV30
j_gene: TRBJ2-2
abundance: few

CDR3nt: TGTGCCAGCAGTCCAGCCGAGGACACCCACGAGCAGTACTTC
CDR3aa: CASSPAEDTHEQYF
len: 14
d_gene: .
v_gene: TRBV6-5
j_gene: TRBJ2-7
abundance: .

CDR3nt: TGCGCCAGCAGCCAAGACCAATCCCCCAATGAAAAACTGTTTTTT
CDR3aa: CASSQDQSPNEKLFF
len: 15
d_gene: .
v_gene: TRBV4-1
j_gene: TRBJ1-4
abundance: few

CDR3nt: TGTGCCAGCAGTGTTCAAGAGAGCTCCTACGAGCAGTACTTC
CDR3aa: CASSVQESSYEQYF
len: 14
d_gene: .
v_gene: TRBV2
j_gene: TRBJ2-7
abundance: once

CDR3nt: TGTGCCAGCAGTTTGTCGGGGGGATGGAGCAATCAGCCCCAGCATTTT
CDR3aa: CASSLSGGWSNQPQHF
len: 16
d_gene: .
v_gene: TRBV28
j_gene: TRBJ1-5
abundance: .

CDR3nt: TGTGCCACCAGCACCGGGACTAGCTCCTACAATGAGCAGTTCTTC
CDR3aa: CATSTGTSSYNEQFF
len: 15
d_gene: TRBD2
v_gene: TRBV15
j_gene: TRBJ2-1
abundance: .

CDR3nt: TGCGCCAGCAGCTTGGATAGAGCAAACACTGAAGCTTTCTTT
CDR3aa: CASSLDRANTEAFF
len: 14
d_gene: .
v_gene: TRBV5-1
j_gene: TRBJ1-1
abundance: .

CDR3nt: TGTGCCAGCAGCCTAGGCGCAGGGACTAACTATGGCTACACCTTC
CDR3aa: CASSLGAGTNYGYTF
len: 15
d_gene: .
v_gene: TRBV9
j_gene: TRBJ1-2
abundance: .

CDR3nt: TGTGCCAGCAGCCCGGACGCTTCCGGGGAGTACTTC
CDR3aa: CASSPDASGEYF
len: 12
d_gene: .
v_gene: TRBV7-8
j_gene: TRBJ2-7
abundance: .

CDR3nt: TGTGCCAGTGGAGGGGATAGCAATCAGCCCCAGCATTTT
CDR3aa: CASGGDSNQPQHF
len: 13
d_gene: .
v_gene: TRBV6-5
j_gene: TRBJ1-5
abundance: .

CDR3nt: TGTGCCAGCAGTCCAGGGATAGGCTCTAGCTCTGGGGCCAACGTCCTGACTTTC
CDR3aa: CASSPGIGSSSGANVLTF
len: 18
d_gene: .
v_gene: TRBV6-4
j_gene: TRBJ2-6
abundance: .

CDR3nt: TGTGCCTGGAGTCGCAGAGGGAGCTGGAGTGAGCAGTTCTTC
CDR3aa: CAWSRRGSWSEQFF
len: 14
d_gene: .
v_gene: TRBV30
j_gene: TRBJ2-1
abundance: few

CDR3nt: TGTGCCAGCAGCTTGCGACTAGCGGGAGGGCCCTCCGAGCAGTACTTC
CDR3aa: CASSLRLAGGPSEQYF
len: 16
d_gene: TRBD2
v_gene: TRBV5-5
j_gene: TRBJ2-7
abundance: .